The present entry profiles one T cell receptor (beta chain) with its context. This specimen belongs to a study of blood T cell repertoires in COVID-19. For the study at large: T cells, B-cell-depleted T cells, or PBMCs provided the cDNA or gDNA that served as material.

The assay was immunoSEQ multiplex PCR, and TCRdb's table has in-frame clones only and misses some. Here the sample spans approximately 220,000 clones, 85% to 90% being singletons. The length of the CDR3 is 15 residues. CDR1 is MNHEY and CDR2 is SMNVEV in the germline V gene (reference sequence). The V end lost 5 bases, the J end lost 3 bases, and 16 bases lay between the germline ends. The sample was PBMCs or T cells enriched from blood (not recorded which). This rearrangement joins TRBV27 to TRBJ1-1, with a tentative D call TRBD1 (6 bases). The source is a woman aged 30 to 39 with acute COVID-19. The CDR3 is CASSIGDTKDTEAFF. The CDR3 DNA is TGTGCCAGCAGTATAGGGGACACGAAGGACACTGAAGCTTTCTTT.